This TCR beta chain was identified in a study of blood T cell repertoires in COVID-19. This clone was counted only a few times. Assay used: immunoSEQ multiplex PCR; TCRdb lists only in-frame clones, some missing. The data show about 88,000 clones, roughly 85% seen once. The CDR3 sequence is 15 residues long. Germline V gene sequence: CDR1 SGHTA, CDR2 FQGNSA. With 5 bases clipped from V and 7 bases from J, the junction kept 8 bases outside the gene matches. This TCR was recovered from a human donor in a cohort sampled during active COVID-19. Sequenced input: peripheral blood. This chain connects TRBV7-2 to TRBJ2-7; 13 bases align to TRBD2. The CDR3 protein is CASSRRTSGSHEQYF. CDR3 bases: TGTGCCAGCAGCCGTCGGACTAGCGGGAGTCATGAGCAGTACTTC.